The entry that follows covers one T cell receptor (beta chain) sequence. The antigen remains unidentified. The sample originates from a study of beta chain features in type 1 diabetes. As for the study in general: Sorted cells, roughly 100,000,000 in number, were examined across all samples. Study-wide points: Overrepresentation of cells with high TCR expression could result from cDNA sequencing. Within patients, naive, central memory and Treg TCRB repertoires seemed more similar than within healthy donors. Shortening of TCRB CDR3s, moderate but significant, appeared in all four CD4+ subsets of Type 1 diabetes patients.

Every donor provided one heparinised blood draw, which averaged about 110 mL. Of the isolated RNA, all was reverse transcribed, and so the sequenced material was expressed TCRB transcripts. Only in-frame clones appear in the TCRdb table, and some are missing; sequencing was by immunoSEQ multiplex PCR. The table includes some 160,000 clones, 6.5% to 10% detected once. CDR1 is SGHTA, CDR2 FQGNSA, per germline. The CDR3 runs 13 residues. V was pared by 2 bases and J by 8 bases, with 4 bases of the junction left unmatched. Sequencing was performed on central memory CD4+ T cells from blood. The chain has TRBV7-2 and TRBJ1-2; 8 nucleotides agree with TRBD1. The TCR was taken from a woman in her late teens or twenties with type 1 diabetes. The CDR3 protein is CASSLTQGVGYTF. CDR3 nucleotide sequence: TGTGCCAGCAGCTTAACACAGGGGGTGGGCTACACCTTC.